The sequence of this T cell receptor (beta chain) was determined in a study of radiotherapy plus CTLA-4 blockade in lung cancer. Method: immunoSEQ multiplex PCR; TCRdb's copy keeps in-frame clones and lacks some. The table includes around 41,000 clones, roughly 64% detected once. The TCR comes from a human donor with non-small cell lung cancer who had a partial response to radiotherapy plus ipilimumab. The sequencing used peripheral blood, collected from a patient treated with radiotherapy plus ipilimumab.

CDR3 protein: CASSPQGAVSGNTIYF. Written as DNA, the CDR3 is TGTGCCAGCTCACCACAGGGGGCCGTCTCTGGAAACACCATATATTTT. V and J are TRBV18 and TRBJ1-3, with 7 bases aligning to TRBD1. The germline gives CDR1 KGHSH, CDR2 LQKENI. Trimming took 1 base from V and 0 from J; bases not matched to a gene: 3. CDR3 length: 16 residues. Full variable domain (remainder filled in from reference TRBV18 and TRBJ1-3): NAGVMQNPRHLVRRRGQEARLRCSPMKGHSHVYWYRQLPEEGLKFMVYLQKENIIDESGMPKERFSAEFPKEGPSILRIQQVVRGDSAAYFCASSPQGAVSGNTIYFGEGSWLTVV.